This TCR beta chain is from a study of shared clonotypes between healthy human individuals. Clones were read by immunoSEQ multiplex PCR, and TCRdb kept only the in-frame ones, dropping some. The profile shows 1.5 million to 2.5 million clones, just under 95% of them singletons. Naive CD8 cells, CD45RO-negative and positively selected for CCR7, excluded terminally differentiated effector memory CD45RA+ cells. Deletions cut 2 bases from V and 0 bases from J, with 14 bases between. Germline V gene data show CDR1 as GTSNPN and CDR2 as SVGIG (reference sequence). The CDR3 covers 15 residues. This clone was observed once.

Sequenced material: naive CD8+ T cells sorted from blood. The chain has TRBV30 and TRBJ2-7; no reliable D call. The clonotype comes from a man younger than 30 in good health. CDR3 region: CAWSPPWSGSYEQYF. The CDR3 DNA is TGTGCCTGGAGTCCCCCCTGGTCCGGCTCCTACGAGCAGTACTTC.